This TCR beta chain appears in the sequencing data of a study of T cell responses to AZD1222 COVID-19 vaccine. This table comes from immunoSEQ multiplex PCR, and its TCRdb copy is limited to in-frame clones, with some not included. The table has 110,000 to 150,000 clones, 85% to 95% seen once. The length of the CDR3 is 15 residues. Sequencing was performed on peripheral blood, taken after recovery from COVID-19. The chain has TRBV12-2 and TRBJ1-2; the table's TRBD1 call for D was not verified on the DNA. TRBV12-2 is termed a pseudogene. This TCR derives from an adult who had recovered from COVID-19. This CDR3 reads CASRLANRGLDGYTF. Written as DNA, the CDR3 is TGTGCAAGTCGCTTAGCGAACAGGGGGCTGGATGGCTACACCTTC.